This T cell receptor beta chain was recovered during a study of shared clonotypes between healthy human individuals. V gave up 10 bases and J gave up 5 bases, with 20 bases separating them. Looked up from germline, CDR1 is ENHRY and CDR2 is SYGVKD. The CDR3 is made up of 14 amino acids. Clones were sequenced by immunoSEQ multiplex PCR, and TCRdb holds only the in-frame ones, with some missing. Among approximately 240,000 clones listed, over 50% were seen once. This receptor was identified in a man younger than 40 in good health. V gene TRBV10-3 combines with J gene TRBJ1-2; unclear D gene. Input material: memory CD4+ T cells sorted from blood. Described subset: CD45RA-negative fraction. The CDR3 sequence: CASTLEGESYGYTF. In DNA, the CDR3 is TGTGCCAGCACCCTCGAGGGAGAATCATATGGCTACACCTTC.